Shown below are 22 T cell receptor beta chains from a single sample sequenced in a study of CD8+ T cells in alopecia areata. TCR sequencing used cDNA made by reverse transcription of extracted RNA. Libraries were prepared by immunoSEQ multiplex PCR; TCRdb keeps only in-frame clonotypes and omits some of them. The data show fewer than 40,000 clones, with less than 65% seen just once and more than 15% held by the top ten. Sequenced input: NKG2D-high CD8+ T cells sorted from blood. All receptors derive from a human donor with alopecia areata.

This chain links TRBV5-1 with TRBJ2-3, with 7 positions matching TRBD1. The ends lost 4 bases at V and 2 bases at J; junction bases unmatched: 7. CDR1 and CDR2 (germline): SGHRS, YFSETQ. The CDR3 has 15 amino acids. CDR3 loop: CASSARDRSTDTQYF. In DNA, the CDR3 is TGCGCCAGCAGCGCACGGGACAGATCCACAGATACGCAGTATTTT.

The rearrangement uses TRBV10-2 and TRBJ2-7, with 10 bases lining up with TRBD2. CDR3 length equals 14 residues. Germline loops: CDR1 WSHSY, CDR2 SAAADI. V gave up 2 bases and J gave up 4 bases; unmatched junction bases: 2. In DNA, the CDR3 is TGCGCCAGCAGTGAGACTAGCGGGAAATACGAGCAGTACTTC. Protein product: CASSETSGKYEQYF.

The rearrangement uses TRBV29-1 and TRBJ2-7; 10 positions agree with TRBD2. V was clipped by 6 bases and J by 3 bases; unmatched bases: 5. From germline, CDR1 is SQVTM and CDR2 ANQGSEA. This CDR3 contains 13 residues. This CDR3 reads CSVSLAGYYEQYF. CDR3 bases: TGCAGCGTATCACTAGCGGGGTACTACGAGCAGTACTTC.

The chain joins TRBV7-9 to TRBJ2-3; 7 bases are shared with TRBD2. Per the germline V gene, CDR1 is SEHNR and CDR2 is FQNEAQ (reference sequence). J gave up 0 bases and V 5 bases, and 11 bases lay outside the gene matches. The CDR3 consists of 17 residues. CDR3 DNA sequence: TGTGCCAGCAGCAAACCTGCCGGGACTACAAGCACAGATACGCAGTATTTT. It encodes CASSKPAGTTSTDTQYF.

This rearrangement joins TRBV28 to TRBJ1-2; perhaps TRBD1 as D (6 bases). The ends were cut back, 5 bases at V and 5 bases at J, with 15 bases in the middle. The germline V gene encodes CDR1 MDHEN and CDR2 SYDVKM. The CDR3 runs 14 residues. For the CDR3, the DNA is TGTGCCAGCAGTGGCCCCAGGGGCGCGTATGGCTACACCTTC. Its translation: CASSGPRGAYGYTF.

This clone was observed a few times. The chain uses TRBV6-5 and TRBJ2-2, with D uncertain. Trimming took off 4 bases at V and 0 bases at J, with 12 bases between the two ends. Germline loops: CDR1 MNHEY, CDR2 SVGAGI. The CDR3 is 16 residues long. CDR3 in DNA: TGTGCCAGCAGTTCTCCTGCGAGGTCGAACACCGGGGAGCTGTTTTTT. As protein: CASSSPARSNTGELFF.

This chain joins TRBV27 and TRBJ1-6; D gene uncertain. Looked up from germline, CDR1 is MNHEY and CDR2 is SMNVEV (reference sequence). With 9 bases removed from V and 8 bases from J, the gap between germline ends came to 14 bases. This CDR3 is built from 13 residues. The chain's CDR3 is CASHFPEYSPLHF. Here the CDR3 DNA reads TGTGCCAGTCATTTTCCCGAGTATTCACCCCTCCACTTT.

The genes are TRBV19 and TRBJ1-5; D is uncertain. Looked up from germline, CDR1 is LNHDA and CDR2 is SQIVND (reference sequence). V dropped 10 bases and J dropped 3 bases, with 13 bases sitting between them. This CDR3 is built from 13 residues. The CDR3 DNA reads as TGTGCCACCGAAAAGGCGATCAATCAGCCCCAGCATTTT. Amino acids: CATEKAINQPQHF.

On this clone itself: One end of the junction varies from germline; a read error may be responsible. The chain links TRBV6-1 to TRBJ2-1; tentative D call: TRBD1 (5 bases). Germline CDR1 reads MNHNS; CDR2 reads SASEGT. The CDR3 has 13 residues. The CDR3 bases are TGTGCCAGCAGGGAAGACAGCGACAATGAGCAGCTCTTC. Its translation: CASREDSDNEQLF.

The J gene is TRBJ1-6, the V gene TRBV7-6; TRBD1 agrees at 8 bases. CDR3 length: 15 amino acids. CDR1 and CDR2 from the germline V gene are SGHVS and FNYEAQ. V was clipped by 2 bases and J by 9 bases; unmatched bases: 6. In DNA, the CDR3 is TGTGCCAGCAGCTTATCGGACAGGGAGGGTTCACCCCTCCACTTT. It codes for CASSLSDREGSPLHF.

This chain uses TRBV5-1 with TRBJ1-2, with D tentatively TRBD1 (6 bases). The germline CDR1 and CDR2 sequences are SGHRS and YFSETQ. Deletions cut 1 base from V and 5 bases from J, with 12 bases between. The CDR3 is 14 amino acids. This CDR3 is CASSLFGQRYGYTF. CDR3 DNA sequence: TGCGCCAGCAGCTTGTTTGGACAGCGATATGGCTACACCTTC.

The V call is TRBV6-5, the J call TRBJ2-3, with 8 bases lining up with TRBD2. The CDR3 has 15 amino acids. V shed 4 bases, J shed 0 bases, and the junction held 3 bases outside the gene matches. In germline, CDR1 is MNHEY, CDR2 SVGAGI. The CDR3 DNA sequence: TGTGCCAGCAGTTCTCTAGCGGGTAGCACAGATACGCAGTATTTT. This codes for CASSSLAGSTDTQYF.

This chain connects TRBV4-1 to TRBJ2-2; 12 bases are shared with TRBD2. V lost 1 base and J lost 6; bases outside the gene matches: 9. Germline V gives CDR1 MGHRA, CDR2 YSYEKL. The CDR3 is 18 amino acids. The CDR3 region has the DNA TGCGCCAGCAGCCAAGTGGCTAGCGGGGGGGTGGAGGCCGGGGAGCTGTTTTTT. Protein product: CASSQVASGGVEAGELFF.

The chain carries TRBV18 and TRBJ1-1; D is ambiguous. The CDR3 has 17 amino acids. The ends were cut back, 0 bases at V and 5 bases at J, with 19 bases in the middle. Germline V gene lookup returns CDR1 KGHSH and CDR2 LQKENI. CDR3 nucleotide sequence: TGTGCCAGCTCACCACCGGTGATAGGGAAACCTGCGACTGAAGCTTTCTTT. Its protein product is CASSPPVIGKPATEAFF.

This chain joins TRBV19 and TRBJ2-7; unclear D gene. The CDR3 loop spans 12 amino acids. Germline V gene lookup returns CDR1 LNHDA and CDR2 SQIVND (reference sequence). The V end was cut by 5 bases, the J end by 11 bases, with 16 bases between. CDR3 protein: CASSGFEGSEYF. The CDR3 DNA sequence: TGTGCCAGTAGTGGGTTTGAAGGGTCTGAGTACTTC.

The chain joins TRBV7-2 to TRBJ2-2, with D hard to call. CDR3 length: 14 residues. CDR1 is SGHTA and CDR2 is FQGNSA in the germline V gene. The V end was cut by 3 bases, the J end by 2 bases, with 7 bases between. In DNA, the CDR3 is TGTGCCAGCAGCTTCCCGCATAACACCGGGGAGCTGTTTTTT. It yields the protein CASSFPHNTGELFF.

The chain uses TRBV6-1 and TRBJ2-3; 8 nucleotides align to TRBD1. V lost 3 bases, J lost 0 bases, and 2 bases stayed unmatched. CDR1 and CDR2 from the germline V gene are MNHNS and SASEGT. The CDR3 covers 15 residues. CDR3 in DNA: TGTGCCAGCAGTGATCGGGACAGGAGCACAGATACGCAGTATTTT. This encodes CASSDRDRSTDTQYF.

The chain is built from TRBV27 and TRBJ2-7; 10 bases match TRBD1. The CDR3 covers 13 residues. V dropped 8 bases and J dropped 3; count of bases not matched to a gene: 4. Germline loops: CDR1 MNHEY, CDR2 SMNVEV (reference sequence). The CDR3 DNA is TGTGCCAGCGCGCGGGACAGGGGCTACGAGCAGTACTTC. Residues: CASARDRGYEQYF.

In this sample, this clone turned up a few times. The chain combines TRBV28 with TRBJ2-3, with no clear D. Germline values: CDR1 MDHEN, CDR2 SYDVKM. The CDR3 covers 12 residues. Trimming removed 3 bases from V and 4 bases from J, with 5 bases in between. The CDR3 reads CASSLYADTQYF. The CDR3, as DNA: TGTGCCAGCAGTTTGTATGCAGATACGCAGTATTTT.

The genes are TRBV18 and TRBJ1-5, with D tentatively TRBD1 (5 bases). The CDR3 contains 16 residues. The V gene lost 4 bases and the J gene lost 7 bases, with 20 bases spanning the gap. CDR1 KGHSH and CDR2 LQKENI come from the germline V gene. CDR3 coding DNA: TGTGCCAGCTCACTAGTACCTATCCAGGGAGAACAGCCCCAGCATTTT. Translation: CASSLVPIQGEQPQHF. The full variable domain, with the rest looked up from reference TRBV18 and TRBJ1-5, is NAGVMQNPRHLVRRRGQEARLRCSPMKGHSHVYWYRQLPEEGLKFMVYLQKENIIDESGMPKERFSAEFPKEGPSILRIQQVVRGDSAAYFCASSLVPIQGEQPQHFGDGTRLSIL.

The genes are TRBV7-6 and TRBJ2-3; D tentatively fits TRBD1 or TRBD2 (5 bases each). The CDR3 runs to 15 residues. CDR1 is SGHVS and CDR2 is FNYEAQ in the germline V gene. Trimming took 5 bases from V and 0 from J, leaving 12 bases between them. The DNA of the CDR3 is TGTGCCAGCAGCCTCGGGACCCCCAGCACAGATACGCAGTATTTT. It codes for CASSLGTPSTDTQYF. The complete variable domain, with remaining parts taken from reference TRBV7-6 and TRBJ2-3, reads GAGVSQSPRYKVTKRGQDVALRCDPISGHVSLYWYRQALGQGPEFLTYFNYEAQQDKSGLPNDRFSAERPEGSISTLTIQRTEQRDSAMYRCASSLGTPSTDTQYFGPGTRLTVL.

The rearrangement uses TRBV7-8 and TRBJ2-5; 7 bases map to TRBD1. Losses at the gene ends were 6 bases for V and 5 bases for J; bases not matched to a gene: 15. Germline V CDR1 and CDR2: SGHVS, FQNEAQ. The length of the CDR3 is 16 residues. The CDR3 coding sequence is TGTGCCAGCAGTTATTTAGGGGCAGGGGGTTGGGAGACCCAGTACTTC. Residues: CASSYLGAGGWETQYF.